This entry is about one T cell receptor beta chain. The read stops 3 residues short of the end of the CDR3; the missing end is completed from the germline J gene. These data belong to a study of T cells in women clearing cervical HPV infection. Study in general: Control women cleared a single incident HPV16 infection within 12 months. HLA type could not be excluded as a confounder.

All donors had a single incident cervical HPV16 infection, not prevalent. Some clones are missing from TCRdb's copy, which holds only in-frame ones; the method was immunoSEQ multiplex PCR. The sample data list more than 15,000 clones. The CDR3 extends over 15 amino acids. With 3 bases clipped from V and 2 bases from J, the junction kept 3 bases outside the gene matches. The clonotype was recovered from a woman between 18 and 75 years old with a cervical HPV16 infection that either progressed to CIN3+ or cleared (not recorded which). The sequencing input was blood buffy coat. The J gene is TRBJ2-7, the V gene TRBV12-3 or TRBV12-4, with 11 bases lining up with TRBD1. Partial CDR3 DNA: TGTGCCAGCAGTTTCGGACAGGGGGCGACCTACGAG. Protein product: CASSFGQGATYE. The CDR3 in full is CASSFGQGATYEQYF.